The next 14 T cell receptor beta chains were all read from a single sample in a study of blood T cell repertoires in COVID-19. Sequenced by immunoSEQ multiplex PCR; TCRdb stores in-frame clones only, minus some. The repertoire includes about 88,000 clones, around 67% of them detected once, and 20% to 25% sits in the top ten. The sequencing input was peripheral blood. The origin of the receptors is a woman between 55 and 75 years old in a cohort sampled during active or convalescent COVID-19.

The chain has TRBV5-1 and TRBJ2-7, with 10 bases matching TRBD1. Trimming cost V 3 bases and J 1 base; bases outside gene matches: 7. CDR3 size: 16 residues. Germline CDR1 reads SGHRS; CDR2 reads YFSETQ. The CDR3 region is CASSSRDRGISYEQYF. The CDR3 region has the DNA TGCGCCAGCAGCTCCCGGGACAGGGGTATTTCCTACGAGCAGTACTTC.

The chain carries TRBV5-1 and TRBJ1-1; D gene unclear. Germline V gives CDR1 SGHRS, CDR2 YFSETQ. There are 13 residues in the CDR3. The germline V and J ends were trimmed by 2 bases and 0 bases, with 5 bases remaining between them. The CDR3 sequence is CASSLRVNTEAFF. CDR3 DNA sequence: TGCGCCAGCAGCTTAAGAGTGAACACTGAAGCTTTCTTT.

This sequence joins TRBV28 and TRBJ1-2, with TRBD1 matching 9 bases. J lost 4 bases, V lost 6 bases, and 6 bases had no gene match. Germline V CDR1 and CDR2: MDHEN, SYDVKM. The CDR3 covers 14 residues. In DNA, the CDR3 is TGTGCCAGCAGGCCACAGGGGGCGGCCTATGGCTACACCTTC. Translation: CASRPQGAAYGYTF.

The rearrangement links TRBV12-3 or TRBV12-4 to TRBJ2-1, with 9 bases lining up with TRBD1. There are 13 residues in the CDR3. The V and J ends lost 6 bases and 10 bases, in that order; junction bases with no gene match: 7. CDR3 sequence (DNA): TGTGCCAGCAGACGGACAGGGGTAGGCGAGCAGTTCTTC. As protein: CASRRTGVGEQFF.

This chain joins TRBV7-2 and TRBJ1-5, with 7 bases lining up with TRBD1. Per the germline V gene, CDR1 is SGHTA and CDR2 is FQGNSA. The CDR3 extends over 15 amino acids. The V and J ends lost 5 bases and 5 bases, in that order; junction bases with no gene match: 9. As DNA, the CDR3 is TGTGCCAGCAGCATGGACAGGATGGGACATCAGCCCCAGCATTTT. Its protein product is CASSMDRMGHQPQHF.

The gene calls are TRBV3-1 (or the pseudogene TRBV3-2) and TRBJ2-2; 12 positions agree with TRBD2. Germline V lookup: CDR1 LGHDT, CDR2 YNNKEL (reference sequence). The ends lost 1 base at V and 4 bases at J; junction bases unmatched: 4. The CDR3 has 17 amino acids. The CDR3 region has the DNA TGTGCCAGCAGCCAAGCGATACTAGCGGGGGGCACCGGGGAGCTGTTTTTT. Translation: CASSQAILAGGTGELFF.

The chain employs TRBV5-6 and TRBJ2-7, with D unclear. The CDR3 totals 15 residues. Trimming stripped 4 bases from V and 2 bases from J, with 16 bases between. Germline assignment: CDR1 SGHDT and CDR2 YYEEEE. The CDR3 here is CASSRSLAAAYEQYF. The CDR3 DNA is TGTGCCAGCAGCCGATCACTCGCGGCCGCCTACGAGCAGTACTTC.

This clone was seen once. The chain recombines TRBV2 with TRBJ2-3; the match to TRBD1 covers 9 bases. CDR3 length: 15 residues. In germline, CDR1 is SNHLY, CDR2 FYNNEI. V lost 5 bases, J lost 5 bases, and 8 bases stayed unmatched. CDR3 DNA: TGTGCCAGCAGTATACAGGGGGCGCAGGGAGATACGCAGTATTTT. Amino acids: CASSIQGAQGDTQYF.

This clone occurred once. The chain joins TRBV5-4 to TRBJ2-2, with D possibly being TRBD1 (5 bases). V gave up 7 bases and J gave up 4 bases, with 11 bases separating them. Germline lookup yields CDR1 SGHNT and CDR2 YYREEE (reference sequence). The CDR3 has 13 residues. CDR3 amino acids: CASATGITGELFF. The CDR3 nucleotides read TGTGCCAGCGCCACAGGAATCACCGGGGAGCTGTTTTTT.

The J gene is TRBJ1-6, the V gene TRBV19; 8 bases are shared with TRBD1. The CDR3 has 13 amino acids. Germline V CDR1 and CDR2: LNHDA, SQIVND (reference sequence). The J segment lost 10 bases and the V segment lost 6 bases, leaving 5 bases of the junction unmatched. CDR3 in amino acids: CASRSGGRSPLHF. The DNA for the CDR3 is TGTGCCAGTAGATCAGGGGGCAGATCACCCCTCCACTTT.

The rearrangement uses TRBV27 and TRBJ2-1; tentatively, D is TRBD2 (7 bases). Trimming pared 5 bases from V and 4 bases from J, leaving 15 bases between. CDR1 and CDR2 (germline): MNHEY, SMNVEV (reference sequence). The CDR3 totals 15 residues. DNA of the CDR3: TGTGCCAGCAGTCCCTGGGCGGGGGCGTACAATGAGCAGTTCTTC. It translates to CASSPWAGAYNEQFF.

V and J are TRBV29-1 and TRBJ2-7; a weak D match, TRBD2 (8 bases). The CDR3 runs 18 residues. CDR1 and CDR2 from the germline V gene are SQVTM and ANQGSEA. Deletions cut 5 bases from V and 5 bases from J, with 31 bases between. This chain's CDR3 is CSVRATGAGGQNPNEQYF. The CDR3, as DNA: TGCAGCGTTAGGGCGACCGGCGCGGGGGGACAGAACCCCAACGAGCAGTACTTC.

V gene TRBV2 combines with J gene TRBJ1-4; D ambiguous. The germline gives CDR1 SNHLY, CDR2 FYNNEI. V was cut by 3 bases and J by 5 bases, with 13 bases left in between. The CDR3 runs 15 residues. The CDR3 DNA is TGTGCCAGCAGTGATAGGTACACGGGGAATGAAAAACTGTTTTTT. This codes for CASSDRYTGNEKLFF.

This clone was picked up one time. The rearrangement uses TRBV2 and TRBJ1-2, with D possibly matching TRBD1 (6 bases). The germline V gene has CDR1 SNHLY and CDR2 FYNNEI. This CDR3 comprises 14 residues. V lost 4 bases and J lost 6, with 15 bases in between. CDR3 residues: CASSVRTGSNGYTF. The CDR3 nucleotides are TGTGCCAGCAGTGTTAGAACAGGGTCCAATGGCTACACCTTC. The full variable domain, rest sourced from reference TRBV2 and TRBJ1-2, is EPEVTQTPSHQVTQMGQEVILRCVPISNHLYFYWYRQILGQKVEFLVSFYNNEISEKSEIFDDQFSVERPDGSNFTLKIRSTKLEDSAMYFCASSVRTGSNGYTFGSGTRLTVV.